The 32 T cell receptor beta chains below all came from one sample that was sequenced in a study of blood T cell repertoires in COVID-19. The repertoire was sequenced with immunoSEQ multiplex PCR; TCRdb's copy has only in-frame clones and lacks some. The sample lists roughly 30,000 clones, around 89% occurring once. Sequencing was done on a sample of peripheral blood. The source is a human donor in a cohort sampled during active COVID-19.

The chain recombines TRBV27 with TRBJ2-5; D might be TRBD1 (5 bases). Germline values: CDR1 MNHEY, CDR2 SMNVEV (reference sequence). This CDR3 is 14 amino acids long. V was clipped by 4 bases and J by 1 base, with 10 bases between them. DNA for the CDR3: TGTGCCAGCAGTTCCAGGGTCTTCCAAGAGACCCAGTACTTC. Translated, it gives CASSSRVFQETQYF.

This clone was seen once. The J gene is TRBJ1-1, the V gene TRBV7-9; 7 bases line up with TRBD1. The CDR3 contains 16 residues. The trim removed 4 bases at V and 1 base at J, leaving 9 bases unmatched. Germline V CDR1 and CDR2: SEHNR, FQNEAQ (reference sequence). The CDR3 here is CASSYRGGKENTEAFF. The DNA for the CDR3 is TGTGCCAGCAGCTACAGGGGCGGAAAGGAGAACACTGAAGCTTTCTTT.

The chain employs TRBV7-9 and TRBJ1-4; 9 nucleotides align to TRBD1. The J segment lost 8 bases and the V segment lost 1 base, leaving 5 bases of the junction unmatched. The CDR3 consists of 15 residues. Per the germline V gene, CDR1 is SEHNR and CDR2 is FQNEAQ (reference sequence). This chain's CDR3 is CASSLDRGHNEKLFF. The CDR3 nucleotides read TGTGCCAGCAGCTTAGACAGGGGGCATAACGAAAAACTGTTTTTT.

The gene calls are TRBV7-9 and TRBJ1-2, with TRBD1 identical over 8 bases. Trimming removed 4 bases from V and 4 bases from J; junction bases left unmatched: 11. From germline, CDR1 is SEHNR and CDR2 FQNEAQ (reference sequence). CDR3 size: 16 residues. The DNA of the CDR3 is TGTGCCAGCAGCTCCGCGGGCAGGGGGCGGTTCTATGGCTACACCTTC. This codes for CASSSAGRGRFYGYTF.

Regarding this clone: The sample holds other DNA sequences that translate to the same CDR3. The chain uses TRBV12-3 or TRBV12-4 and TRBJ2-7; no definite D call. This CDR3 has 12 residues. Deletions cut 5 bases from V and 2 bases from J, with 7 bases between. CDR3: CASSTQAYEQYF. The CDR3, as DNA: TGTGCCAGCAGTACACAAGCCTACGAGCAGTACTTC.

The rearrangement uses TRBV6-4 and TRBJ2-7, with TRBD2 identical over 10 bases. Trimming took 8 bases from V and 1 from J; bases not matched to a gene: 14. This CDR3 spans 17 amino acids. Germline lookup yields CDR1 MRHNA and CDR2 SNTAGT. CDR3 DNA: TGTGCCAGCGGTTGCGGACTAGCGGTTGGACTATCCTACGAGCAGTACTTC. Its translation: CASGCGLAVGLSYEQYF.

The gene calls are TRBV5-1 and TRBJ2-2; weak D call: TRBD2 (5 bases). The CDR3 totals 15 residues. Trimming cost V 4 bases and J 5 bases, with 15 bases left between them. Germline V gives CDR1 SGHRS, CDR2 YFSETQ. The CDR3: CASSPEASITGELFF. The DNA of the CDR3 is TGCGCCAGCAGCCCGGAGGCCAGTATAACCGGGGAGCTGTTTTTT.

The V and J genes are TRBV4-3 and TRBJ2-5; D unresolved. CDR3 size: 13 residues. Germline assignment: CDR1 LGHNA and CDR2 YSLEER. V lost 0 bases and J lost 5, with 7 bases in between. The CDR3: CASSQDHGETQYF. The CDR3 DNA follows: TGCGCCAGCAGCCAAGATCACGGGGAGACCCAGTACTTC.

This clone showed up just a few times. The V gene is TRBV5-3, the J gene TRBJ2-1; D unclear. TRBV5-3 counts as an open reading frame of uncertain function. There are 15 residues in the CDR3. The V gene lost 3 bases and the J gene lost 2 bases, with 12 bases spanning the gap. CDR3 bases: TGTGCCAGAAGCTATGGCGGTGACCCCTACAATGAGCAGTTCTTC. Translated, it gives CARSYGGDPYNEQFF.

This clone was seen only a few times. The chain couples TRBV11-2 to TRBJ2-7; maybe TRBD1 (5 bases). With 4 bases removed from V and 1 base from J, the gap between germline ends came to 8 bases. This CDR3 is 13 amino acids long. Germline V CDR1 and CDR2: SGHAT, FQNNGV. The CDR3 sequence: CASSSQGSYEQYF. CDR3 DNA: TGTGCCAGCAGCTCCCAGGGTTCCTACGAGCAGTACTTC.

The gene calls are TRBV3-1 (or the pseudogene TRBV3-2) and TRBJ1-1, with D unclear. This CDR3 is built from 15 residues. Trimming took off 1 base at V and 6 bases at J, with 15 bases between the two ends. From germline, CDR1 is LGHDT and CDR2 YNNKEL (reference sequence). CDR3 sequence (DNA): TGTGCCAGCAGCCAAGGGGTCGGGGAAATATCTGAAGCTTTCTTT. Its translation is CASSQGVGEISEAFF.

This chain connects TRBV29-1 to TRBJ2-5; possibly TRBD2 for D (6 bases). The CDR3 has 12 amino acids. Germline lookup yields CDR1 SQVTM and CDR2 ANQGSEA. Between the trimmed V and J ends, which lost 5 bases and 5 bases, there was a span of 12 bases. In DNA form, the CDR3 reads TGCAGCGTTAGGGCCCGGGGGGAGACCCAGTACTTC. Protein: CSVRARGETQYF.

The chain joins TRBV6-5 to TRBJ2-3; 7 bases fit TRBD2. The V gene's germline CDR1 is MNHEY and CDR2 SVGAGI. This CDR3 is 14 amino acids long. With 8 bases clipped from V and 2 bases from J, the junction kept 7 bases outside the gene matches. The CDR3 nucleotides are TGTGCCAGCGGTTCTAGCGGAGTCACAGATACGCAGTATTTT. Its translation: CASGSSGVTDTQYF.

This chain joins TRBV5-1 and TRBJ2-7; TRBD1 aligns across 9 bases. The CDR3 has 15 residues. Germline V CDR1 and CDR2: SGHRS, YFSETQ. V shed 0 bases, J shed 3 bases, and the junction held 4 bases outside the gene matches. The CDR3 sequence is CASSLGDRVSYEQYF. CDR3 bases: TGCGCCAGCAGCTTGGGGGACAGGGTGAGCTACGAGCAGTACTTC. Looking up the rest from reference TRBV5-1 and TRBJ2-7 gives the full variable domain: KAGVTQTPRYLIKTRGQQVTLSCSPISGHRSVSWYQQTPGQGLQFLFEYFSETQRNKGNFPGRFSGRQFSNSRSEMNVSTLELGDSALYLCASSLGDRVSYEQYFGPGTRLTVT.

V gene TRBV6-1 combines with J gene TRBJ1-6; no reliable D call. Germline loops: CDR1 MNHNS, CDR2 SASEGT. The V end was cut by 0 bases, the J end by 7 bases, with 13 bases between. This CDR3 has 16 amino acids. The CDR3 DNA reads as TGTGCCAGCAGTGAAGCCCGAGATCGGGGAAATTCACCCCTCCACTTT. Encoded protein: CASSEARDRGNSPLHF.

The chain links TRBV10-3 to TRBJ1-3; the D gene is possibly TRBD1 (5 bases). The V end lost 4 bases, the J end lost 0 bases, and 10 bases lay between the germline ends. This CDR3 spans 15 amino acids. The germline V gene has CDR1 ENHRY and CDR2 SYGVKD. The CDR3 here is CAISGGVSSGNTIYF. In DNA form, the CDR3 reads TGTGCCATCAGTGGGGGGGTGAGCTCTGGAAACACCATATATTTT.

The rearrangement uses TRBV4-2 and TRBJ1-4, with 10 bases aligning to TRBD1. The germline gives CDR1 LGHNA, CDR2 YNFKEQ. The CDR3 has 16 residues. Germline trimming cut 5 bases from V and 8 bases from J; bases unmatched to any gene: 11. The CDR3 DNA follows: TGTGCCAGCAGCTCGGCCGAGGACAGGGGGGAGGAAAAACTGTTTTTT. This codes for CASSSAEDRGEEKLFF.

The V call is TRBV6-5, the J call TRBJ1-5, with D perhaps TRBD1 (5 bases). In germline, CDR1 is MNHEY, CDR2 SVGAGI. The CDR3 runs to 13 residues. Trimming removed 10 bases from V and 7 bases from J, with 17 bases in between. CDR3 loop: CATQIAGGQPQHF. CDR3 coding DNA: TGTGCCACCCAAATAGCGGGGGGGCAGCCCCAGCATTTT.

The chain uses TRBV6-5 and TRBJ2-2; D is unclear. The CDR3 runs to 15 residues. Germline V lookup: CDR1 MNHEY, CDR2 SVGAGI. V shed 2 bases and J shed 1 base, with 8 bases lying between them. The CDR3 coding sequence is TGTGCCAGCAGTTACGCACAAAGGAACACCGGGGAGCTGTTTTTT. This translates into CASSYAQRNTGELFF.

This chain connects TRBV5-5 to TRBJ1-4; 8 nucleotides match TRBD1. V was clipped by 3 bases and J by 10 bases; unmatched bases: 11. Germline values: CDR1 SGHKS, CDR2 YYEKEE (reference sequence). The CDR3 contains 15 residues. Written as DNA, the CDR3 is TGTGCCAGCAGCTACATGGGACAGGAGGAGGGAAAACTGTTTTTT. It codes for CASSYMGQEEGKLFF.

The chain employs TRBV5-1 and TRBJ1-4; 12 bases match TRBD1. Per the germline V gene, CDR1 is SGHRS and CDR2 is YFSETQ. The junction had 5 bases not matched to a gene; V was cut back by 3 bases and J by 5 bases. The CDR3 length is 16 residues. The CDR3 sequence is CASSSLGTGGNEKLFF. Here the CDR3 DNA reads TGCGCCAGCAGCTCGCTAGGGACAGGGGGCAATGAAAAACTGTTTTTT.

The rearrangement joins TRBV19 to TRBJ2-4, with D perhaps matching TRBD2 (6 bases). In germline, CDR1 is LNHDA, CDR2 SQIVND (reference sequence). V lost 3 bases and J lost 6, with 12 bases in between. This CDR3 is built from 14 residues. The DNA of the CDR3 is TGTGCCAGTAGTATTTTGGGAGGAGTAAACATTCAGTACTTC. Its protein is CASSILGGVNIQYF.

The V gene is TRBV2, the J gene TRBJ1-2; the D is unclear. The CDR3 extends over 14 amino acids. With 8 bases removed from V and 1 base from J, the gap between germline ends came to 14 bases. CDR1 SNHLY and CDR2 FYNNEI come from the germline V gene. CDR3 nucleotides: TGTGCCAGCCGAGGGCAGGCCCGTAACTATGGCTACACCTTC. It encodes CASRGQARNYGYTF. Looking up the rest from reference TRBV2 and TRBJ1-2 gives the full variable domain: EPEVTQTPSHQVTQMGQEVILRCVPISNHLYFYWYRQILGQKVEFLVSFYNNEISEKSEIFDDQFSVERPDGSNFTLKIRSTKLEDSAMYFCASRGQARNYGYTFGSGTRLTVV.

The chain has TRBV3-1 (or the pseudogene TRBV3-2) and TRBJ1-1; possible D gene TRBD1, 5 bases. The CDR3 totals 16 residues. The V gene's germline CDR1 is LGHDT and CDR2 YNNKEL (reference sequence). The V and J ends lost 2 bases and 1 base respectively, with 14 bases between them. CDR3 DNA sequence: TGTGCCAGCAGCCAACTAGGGGAACGGCCGAACACTGAAGCTTTCTTT. Encoded protein: CASSQLGERPNTEAFF.

CDR3 in DNA: TGTGCCAGCAGTTTGAAGGGACAGGGCAACAATGAGCAGTTCTTC. Translating it yields CASSLKGQGNNEQFF. The rearrangement links TRBV28 to TRBJ2-1; 9 bases line up with TRBD1. The germline V gene encodes CDR1 MDHEN and CDR2 SYDVKM. This CDR3 contains 15 residues. Trimming took 3 bases from V and 5 from J; bases not matched to a gene: 5.

This chain connects TRBV28 to TRBJ2-3; D is possibly TRBD1 (5 bases). Germline assignment: CDR1 MDHEN and CDR2 SYDVKM. The V end was cut by 6 bases, the J end by 0 bases, with 16 bases between. The CDR3 has 16 residues. The CDR3: CASRRLGPTSTDTQYF. CDR3 bases: TGTGCCAGCAGGCGCCTGGGGCCGACTAGCACAGATACGCAGTATTTT. The whole variable domain, filled in from reference TRBV28 and TRBJ2-3, reads DVKVTQSSRYLVKRTGEKVFLECVQDMDHENMFWYRQDPGLGLRLIYFSYDVKMKEKGDIPEGYSVSREKKERFSLILESASTNQTSMYLCASRRLGPTSTDTQYFGPGTRLTVL.

This clone was observed once. J is TRBJ2-2 and V is TRBV19; possibly TRBD1 for D (6 bases). V shed 10 bases and J shed 3 bases, with 15 bases lying between them. From germline, CDR1 is LNHDA and CDR2 SQIVND (reference sequence). The CDR3 is 14 amino acids. CDR3 amino acids: CATRQAGDTGELFF. CDR3 DNA sequence: TGTGCCACTCGACAGGCCGGGGACACCGGGGAGCTGTTTTTT.

This chain uses TRBV20-1 with TRBJ1-2; D is unclear. CDR1 is DFQATT and CDR2 is SNEGSKA in the germline V gene (reference sequence). Trimming took 5 bases from V and 7 from J, leaving 11 bases between them. The CDR3 is 11 amino acids. The CDR3 DNA reads TGCAGTGCTTCGAGGGAGGGTGGCTACACCTTC. This translates into CSASREGGYTF.

This chain's CDR3 is CASSLGVPGELFF. CDR3 coding DNA: TGTGCCAGCAGCTTAGGAGTGCCCGGGGAGCTGTTTTTT. The gene calls are TRBV11-2 and TRBJ2-2; D is uncertain. The CDR3 runs to 13 residues. Trimming took off 1 base at V and 6 bases at J, with 6 bases between the two ends. Germline CDR1 is SGHAT and CDR2 is FQNNGV.

The rearrangement joins TRBV10-3 to TRBJ1-1; 8 nucleotides line up with TRBD1. J lost 0 bases, V lost 6 bases, and 6 bases had no gene match. The germline CDR1 and CDR2 sequences are ENHRY and SYGVKD. The CDR3 spans 15 residues. The CDR3 DNA follows: TGTGCCATCAGGGAGGGGACAGGACTGAACACTGAAGCTTTCTTT. It specifies CAIREGTGLNTEAFF.

This clone has more than one count but fewer than ten. This rearrangement joins TRBV7-2 to TRBJ2-1, with TRBD2 identical over 8 bases. J lost 7 bases, V lost 5 bases, and 13 bases had no gene match. Germline V gene lookup returns CDR1 SGHTA and CDR2 FQGNSA. This CDR3 has 16 residues. CDR3 sequence: CASSGIAGRIGNEQFF. The CDR3 DNA reads as TGTGCCAGCAGCGGTATAGCGGGGCGAATCGGGAATGAGCAGTTCTTC.

The rearrangement links TRBV27 to TRBJ2-2; 9 bases are a match to TRBD1. The CDR3 sequence is 14 residues long. Trimming cost V 9 bases and J 9 bases; bases outside gene matches: 11. The germline V gene has CDR1 MNHEY and CDR2 SMNVEV (reference sequence). CDR3 nucleotide sequence: TGTGCCAGTTCGACGGGACAGGGTATATGGGAGCTGTTTTTT. Residues: CASSTGQGIWELFF.